A selection of T cell receptor beta chains follows, all from one sample in a study of blood T cells in healthy people across ages. TCRdb itself ran the 5' RACE reads through MiXCR, one entry per CDR3 protein. The sample carries 1.4 million to 1.5 million distinct CDR3 sequences, roughly 40% recorded once. Material for sequencing was blood. Receptors were obtained from a woman younger than 30 in good health. CDR3s include the opening cysteine and the closing phenylalanine or tryptophan. A D gene is named only where the DNA matches it firmly. Where a row states a size, it is once, few, many or the class of an expanded clone; other rows omit it.

v_gene	d_gene	j_gene	abundance	CDR3nt	CDR3aa
TRBV28	NA	TRBJ2-5	few	TGTGCCAGCAGCCCCTCGGGGCCAGAGACCCAGTACTTC	CASSPSGPETQYF
TRBV5-1	TRBD1	TRBJ1-5	NA	TGCGCCGGCAGACAGGGGGAAGGGGGCCTCTGGCCCCAGCATTTT	CAGRQGEGGLWPQHF
TRBV12-3/TRBV12-4	NA	TRBJ2-3	NA	TGTGCCAGCAGGCTGACTAGAGGGCCAGATACGCAGTATTTT	CASRLTRGPDTQYF
TRBV21-1	NA	TRBJ2-7	NA	TGTGCCAGCAGCAAAGGCGGGGGGGGCTACGAGCAGTACTTC	CASSKGGGGYEQYF
TRBV10-3	TRBD2	TRBJ2-1	NA	TGTGCCATCAGTGACTCCCGGACTAGCGGTAATGAGCAGTTCTTC	CAISDSRTSGNEQFF
TRBV10-3	NA	TRBJ2-5	many	TGTGCCATCAGTGAGCAGCGTGAAGAGACCCAGTACTTC	CAISEQREETQYF
TRBV5-1	TRBD1	TRBJ1-1	once	TGCGCCAGCAGCTCGGGACAGGGGGCGTTGAACACTGAAGCTTTCTTT	CASSSGQGALNTEAFF
TRBV24-1	TRBD1	TRBJ2-1	once	TGTGCCCCCGAGGGACAGCACACTTACAATGAGCAGTTCTTC	CAPEGQHTYNEQFF
TRBV4-1	TRBD2	TRBJ2-7	once	TGCGCCAGCAGCCTCCTTGGTAGCGGGAGCTCCTACAATGAGCAGTACTTC	CASSLLGSGSSYNEQYF
TRBV6-1	NA	TRBJ1-5	once	TGTGCCAGCATGGGCGGTAACGCGGTCAGTCAGCCCCAGCATTTT	CASMGGNAVSQPQHF
TRBV20-1	NA	TRBJ1-1	few	TGCAGTGCTCCCCGGGACAACACTGAAGCTTTCTTT	CSAPRDNTEAFF
TRBV6-1	NA	TRBJ2-7	NA	TGTGCCAGCAGTGACCAATTGGACGAGCAGTACTTC	CASSDQLDEQYF
TRBV7-7	NA	TRBJ2-1	NA	TGTGCTAGCAGCTTAGAAGGACGCTACAAGGAGCAGTTTTTC	CASSLEGRYKEQFF
TRBV20-1	TRBD2	TRBJ2-1	few	TGCAGTGCCGAGCTGCCTAGCGGGAACCATGAGCAGTTCTTC	CSAELPSGNHEQFF
TRBV4-1	NA	TRBJ2-3	NA	TGCGCCAGCATCCAAGAAGCTCTAGCGTGGGCCCTAGATACGCAGTATTTT	CASIQEALAWALDTQYF
TRBV4-2	NA	TRBJ2-7	NA	TGTGCCAGCAGCCAAGGTTGGTCAGAAACGGAAGTCTACGAGCAGTACTTC	CASSQGWSETEVYEQYF